The 27 T cell receptor beta chains presented below share a single source sample, sequenced in a study of control samples from healthy donors and cancer patients. Clones were read by immunoSEQ multiplex PCR, and TCRdb kept only the in-frame ones, dropping some. The sample lists some 120,000 clones, 89% occurring once. The sequenced material came from blood. These receptors were obtained from a man aged 50-59 years in good health.

The rearrangement joins TRBV29-1 to TRBJ1-1, with D perhaps matching TRBD1 (5 bases). CDR1 is SQVTM, CDR2 ANQGSEA, per germline. This CDR3 region has 13 residues. V was cut by 5 bases and J by 3 bases, with 13 bases left in between. The CDR3 here is CSVSLVGDTEAFF. CDR3 nucleotides: TGCAGCGTTTCTTTAGTGGGGGACACTGAAGCTTTCTTT.

CDR3 amino acids: CASSLSGDRGLYGYTF. Here the CDR3 DNA reads TGCGCCAGCAGCTTGAGCGGGGACAGGGGATTATATGGCTACACCTTC. The genes are TRBV5-1 and TRBJ1-2; the match to TRBD1 covers 10 bases. Germline CDR1 is SGHRS and CDR2 is YFSETQ. V dropped 1 base and J dropped 5; count of bases not matched to a gene: 8. The CDR3 spans 16 residues. The complete variable domain, with remaining parts taken from reference TRBV5-1 and TRBJ1-2, reads KAGVTQTPRYLIKTRGQQVTLSCSPISGHRSVSWYQQTPGQGLQFLFEYFSETQRNKGNFPGRFSGRQFSNSRSEMNVSTLELGDSALYLCASSLSGDRGLYGYTFGSGTRLTVV.

The genes are TRBV12-3 or TRBV12-4 and TRBJ1-3; TRBD1 matches 7 bases. V trimming: 6 bases; J trimming: 2 bases; junction bases outside the gene matches: 1. The CDR3 extends over 13 amino acids. The CDR3 loop is CASRQGAGNTIYF. The CDR3 DNA is TGTGCCAGCAGGCAGGGGGCTGGAAACACCATATATTTT.

This clone was seen only a few times. The chain joins TRBV10-3 to TRBJ2-2; D is possibly TRBD2 (5 bases). The V gene lost 3 bases and the J gene lost 1 base, with 12 bases spanning the gap. Per germline, CDR1 ENHRY and CDR2 SYGVKD. The CDR3 is 16 residues long. The chain's CDR3 is CAISDRERENTGELFF. The CDR3 DNA sequence: TGTGCCATCAGTGATCGGGAACGGGAGAACACCGGGGAGCTGTTTTTT.

The chain couples TRBV7-2 to TRBJ2-7; TRBD2 aligns across 10 bases. Germline V CDR1 and CDR2: SGHTA, FQGNSA. The V and J ends lost 3 bases and 6 bases, in that order; junction bases with no gene match: 8. The CDR3 contains 15 residues. The CDR3 nucleotides read TGTGCCAGCAGCTTGGTAGCGGGGGGTTTAGGCGAGCAGTACTTC. Translating it yields CASSLVAGGLGEQYF.

The chain uses TRBV19 and TRBJ2-1; 10 bases align to TRBD2. This CDR3 has 16 amino acids. Losses at the gene ends were 6 bases for V and 5 bases for J; bases not matched to a gene: 10. From germline, CDR1 is LNHDA and CDR2 SQIVND (reference sequence). The CDR3 here is CASSPPLAGADNEQFF. The CDR3 nucleotides read TGTGCCAGTAGCCCTCCCCTAGCGGGGGCTGACAATGAGCAGTTCTTC.

V and J are TRBV6-4 and TRBJ2-6; D not resolved. Between the trimmed V and J ends, which lost 0 bases and 3 bases, there was a span of 0 bases. Germline values: CDR1 MRHNA, CDR2 SNTAGT. The CDR3 length is 13 residues. CDR3 nucleotides: TGTGCCAGCAGTGACTCTGGGGCCAACGTCCTGACTTTC. Encoded protein: CASSDSGANVLTF.

The rearrangement links TRBV19 to TRBJ2-7; D tentatively reads TRBD1 or TRBD2 (6 bases each). Deletions cut 5 bases from V and 0 bases from J, with 14 bases between. This CDR3 comprises 15 residues. Per the germline V gene, CDR1 is LNHDA and CDR2 is SQIVND (reference sequence). The CDR3 region has the DNA TGTGCCAGTAGTTTTGCGGGACACAGCTCCTACGAGCAGTACTTC. This translates into CASSFAGHSSYEQYF.

This chain links TRBV10-3 with TRBJ2-7; 8 nucleotides match TRBD1. Unmatched junction bases numbered 10, after V lost 4 bases and J lost 2 bases. Germline V gene sequence: CDR1 ENHRY, CDR2 SYGVKD. The CDR3 contains 16 residues. DNA for the CDR3: TGTGCCATCAGTGGGGGAAGTGCGGGACAGGCCTACGAGCAGTACTTC. Encoded protein: CAISGGSAGQAYEQYF.

This clone is a singleton in its sample. The chain combines TRBV29-1 with TRBJ2-7; D gene uncertain. The V gene lost 4 bases and the J gene lost 5 bases, with 9 bases spanning the gap. CDR3 length: 11 residues. Germline-derived CDR1 and CDR2 are SQVTM and ANQGSEA. The CDR3: CSVALGDEQYF. For the CDR3, the DNA is TGCAGCGTTGCTCTTGGGGACGAGCAGTACTTC.

The sample holds a few counts of this clone. The gene calls are TRBV6-2 or TRBV6-3 and TRBJ2-7; D is unclear. The V gene's germline CDR1 is MNHEY and CDR2 SVGEGT. The CDR3 runs to 14 residues. The ends were cut back, 2 bases at V and 3 bases at J, with 11 bases in the middle. The CDR3 DNA follows: TGTGCCAGCAGTTACAGCCAGACCTTCTACGAGCAGTACTTC. This codes for CASSYSQTFYEQYF.

The CDR3 DNA is TGTGCCAGTAGCCGGACAGGGGACACCGGGGAGCTGTTTTTT. It encodes CASSRTGDTGELFF. The rearrangement joins TRBV19 to TRBJ2-2; 9 positions match TRBD1. Germline CDR1 and CDR2: LNHDA and SQIVND (reference sequence). There are 14 residues in the CDR3. The ends lost 6 bases at V and 3 bases at J; junction bases unmatched: 2. Supplemented by reference TRBV19 and TRBJ2-2, the full variable domain reads DGGITQSPKYLFRKEGQNVTLSCEQNLNHDAMYWYRQDPGQGLRLIYYSQIVNDFQKGDIAEGYSVSREKKESFPLTVTSAQKNPTAFYLCASSRTGDTGELFFGEGSRLTVL.

The chain links TRBV7-2 to TRBJ2-7, with D unclear. The CDR3 covers 15 residues. Germline V gene lookup returns CDR1 SGHTA and CDR2 FQGNSA. V lost 5 bases, J lost 0 bases, and 14 bases lay in between. This CDR3 reads CASSLESRSSYEQYF. The CDR3, as DNA: TGTGCCAGCAGCCTTGAGAGCCGGAGCTCCTACGAGCAGTACTTC. Full variable domain (remainder filled in from reference TRBV7-2 and TRBJ2-7): GAGVSQSPSNKVTEKGKDVELRCDPISGHTALYWYRQSLGQGLEFLIYFQGNSAPDKSGLPSDRFSAERTGGSVSTLTIQRTQQEDSAVYLCASSLESRSSYEQYFGPGTRLTVT.

This sequence joins TRBV19 and TRBJ2-2, with 7 nucleotides matching TRBD1. Germline V gene sequence: CDR1 LNHDA, CDR2 SQIVND (reference sequence). CDR3 size: 15 residues. V was pared by 5 bases and J by 5 bases, with 8 bases of the junction left unmatched. This CDR3 reads CASSQQGSWTGELFF. CDR3 sequence (DNA): TGTGCCAGTAGTCAACAGGGGAGTTGGACCGGGGAGCTGTTTTTT.

The V and J genes are TRBV11-2 and TRBJ2-2; TRBD1 aligns across 8 bases. The junction had 12 bases not matched to a gene; V was cut back by 4 bases and J by 5 bases. CDR1 SGHAT and CDR2 FQNNGV come from the germline V gene. The CDR3 loop spans 17 amino acids. CDR3 DNA sequence: TGTGCCAGCAGCTCGTACCGGACAGGGTCGGAAACCGGGGAGCTGTTTTTT. Its protein is CASSSYRTGSETGELFF.

This clone was picked up one time. This chain joins TRBV2 and TRBJ2-2, with 7 positions matching TRBD2. The germline CDR1 and CDR2 sequences are SNHLY and FYNNEI. Trimming at V came to 4 bases and at J to 1 base, leaving 9 bases not matched to a gene. This CDR3 spans 17 amino acids. The CDR3 DNA reads as TGTGCCAGCAGTGTTAGTTCCGGGGGGAGGAACACCGGGGAGCTGTTTTTT. Protein product: CASSVSSGGRNTGELFF.

The CDR3 loop is CASSQGVSYEQYF. The CDR3 DNA follows: TGTGCCAGCAGCCAAGGGGTCTCCTACGAGCAGTACTTC. The chain links TRBV3-1 (or the pseudogene TRBV3-2) to TRBJ2-7; D remains unclear. CDR1 and CDR2 from the germline V gene are LGHDT and YNNKEL (reference sequence). This CDR3 has 13 residues. The V end lost 1 base, the J end lost 0 bases, and 4 bases lay between the germline ends.

The chain carries TRBV19 and TRBJ2-7; 10 nucleotides align to TRBD2. The CDR3 length is 14 residues. J was trimmed by 4 bases and V by 1 base; bases with no gene match: 1. Germline-derived CDR1 and CDR2 are LNHDA and SQIVND (reference sequence). The CDR3 coding sequence is TGTGCCAGTAGTATAGGACTAGCGGGTTACGAGCAGTACTTC. It encodes CASSIGLAGYEQYF. The variable domain in full, with the rest retrieved from reference TRBV19 and TRBJ2-7, is DGGITQSPKYLFRKEGQNVTLSCEQNLNHDAMYWYRQDPGQGLRLIYYSQIVNDFQKGDIAEGYSVSREKKESFPLTVTSAQKNPTAFYLCASSIGLAGYEQYFGPGTRLTVT.

Many counts were recorded for this clone. The chain recombines TRBV6-2 or TRBV6-3 with TRBJ2-7; D call uncertain. The germline CDR1 and CDR2 sequences are MNHEY and SVGEGT. Trimming removed 5 bases from V and 6 bases from J, with 14 bases in between. The CDR3 runs to 13 residues. The CDR3 DNA follows: TGTGCCAGCAGTCATACAGCTAACCGCGAGCAGTACTTC. Translation gives CASSHTANREQYF.

V gene TRBV19 combines with J gene TRBJ1-1, with D possibly matching TRBD1 (5 bases). Germline CDR1 is LNHDA and CDR2 is SQIVND (reference sequence). Trimming removed 2 bases at V and 5 bases at J, with 9 bases between. The CDR3 spans 13 residues. The CDR3 protein is CASSINGGTEAFF. In DNA, the CDR3 is TGTGCCAGTAGTATAAACGGGGGTACTGAAGCTTTCTTT.

This rearrangement joins TRBV7-9 to TRBJ2-7; D gene unclear. Per the germline V gene, CDR1 is SEHNR and CDR2 is FQNEAQ (reference sequence). V lost 5 bases to trimming and J lost 4 bases, with 9 bases between them. The CDR3 sequence is 12 residues long. CDR3 DNA: TGTGCCAGCAGCCCCCAGGAATACGAGCAGTACTTC. This gives the protein CASSPQEYEQYF.

The chain uses TRBV5-6 and TRBJ1-3, with 7 positions matching TRBD1. The CDR3 is made up of 17 amino acids. Germline V gene data show CDR1 as SGHDT and CDR2 as YYEEEE. V shed 5 bases and J 4 bases; nucleotides not matched to a gene: 15. The CDR3, as DNA: TGTGCCAGCAGTCCCGGATGGACAGGATTGTACGGAAACACCATATATTTT. Encoded protein: CASSPGWTGLYGNTIYF.

V is TRBV27 and J is TRBJ1-2, with TRBD1 as a possible D gene (6 bases). Trimming cost V 4 bases and J 5 bases, with 11 bases left between them. This CDR3 spans 13 amino acids. Looked up from germline, CDR1 is MNHEY and CDR2 is SMNVEV (reference sequence). The CDR3 bases are TGTGCCAGCAGTTACACAGGGAAGTATGGCTACACCTTC. Translated, it gives CASSYTGKYGYTF.

This chain uses TRBV5-1 with TRBJ2-5; 7 bases agree with TRBD1. J was trimmed by 3 bases and V by 4 bases; bases with no gene match: 9. Per the germline V gene, CDR1 is SGHRS and CDR2 is YFSETQ. CDR3 length equals 15 residues. The CDR3 loop is CASSQNGQEEETQYF. As DNA, the CDR3 is TGCGCCAGCAGCCAAAATGGACAGGAGGAAGAGACCCAGTACTTC.

The rearrangement uses TRBV3-1 (or the pseudogene TRBV3-2) and TRBJ1-3, with D hard to call. The CDR3 contains 14 residues. The germline V gene encodes CDR1 LGHDT and CDR2 YNNKEL (reference sequence). Trimming shortened V by 4 bases and J by 1 base, and 8 bases separated the two germline ends. As DNA, the CDR3 is TGTGCCAGCAGCCGAGGCAGTTCTGGAAACACCATATATTTT. Residues: CASSRGSSGNTIYF.

About this clone itself: Other DNA sequences within the sample encode an identical CDR3. The chain couples TRBV18 to TRBJ1-1, with a possible D match to TRBD1 (5 bases). From germline, CDR1 is KGHSH and CDR2 LQKENI. The CDR3 length is 15 residues. With 0 bases removed from V and 1 base from J, the gap between germline ends came to 9 bases. CDR3 region: CASSPPGARNTEAFF. Written as DNA, the CDR3 is TGTGCCAGCTCACCACCCGGGGCTAGGAACACTGAAGCTTTCTTT.

The rearrangement joins TRBV3-1 (or the pseudogene TRBV3-2) to TRBJ2-1, with D perhaps assigned TRBD1 or TRBD2 (5 bases each). Trimming removed 5 bases from V and 7 bases from J, with 15 bases in between. Germline CDR1 is LGHDT and CDR2 is YNNKEL (reference sequence). This CDR3 is 14 amino acids long. This chain's CDR3 is CASSLDHGGNEQFF. Here the CDR3 DNA reads TGTGCCAGCAGCTTGGACCATGGGGGAAATGAGCAGTTCTTC.